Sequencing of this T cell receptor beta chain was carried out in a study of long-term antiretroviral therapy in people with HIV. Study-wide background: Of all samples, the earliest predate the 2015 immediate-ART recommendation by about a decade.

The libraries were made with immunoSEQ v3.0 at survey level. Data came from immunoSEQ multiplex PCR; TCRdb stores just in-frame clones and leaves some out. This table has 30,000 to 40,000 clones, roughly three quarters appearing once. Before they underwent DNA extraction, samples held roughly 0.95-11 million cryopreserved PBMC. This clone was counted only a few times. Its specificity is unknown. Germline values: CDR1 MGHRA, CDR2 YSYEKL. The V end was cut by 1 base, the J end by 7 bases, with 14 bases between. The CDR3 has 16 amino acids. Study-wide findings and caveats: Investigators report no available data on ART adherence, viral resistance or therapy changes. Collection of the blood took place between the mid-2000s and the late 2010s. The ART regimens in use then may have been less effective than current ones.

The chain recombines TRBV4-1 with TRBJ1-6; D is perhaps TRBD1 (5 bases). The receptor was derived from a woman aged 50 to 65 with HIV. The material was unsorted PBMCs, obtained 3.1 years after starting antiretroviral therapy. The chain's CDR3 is CASSQATGRTNSPLHF. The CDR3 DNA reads TGCGCCAGCAGCCAAGCCACGGGACGGACGAATTCACCCCTCCACTTT.